Detailed here is one T cell receptor (beta chain). This table comes from immunoSEQ multiplex PCR, and its TCRdb copy is limited to in-frame clones, with some not included. The sample holds some 150,000 clones, over 90% seen once. The sample originates from a study of control samples from healthy donors and cancer patients. Sequenced input: blood. The receptor's source is a man aged 50 or older in good health.

CDR3 nucleotide sequence: TGTGCCAGTAGTGCGGACCCGACCTCTGGAAACACCATATATTTT. Its protein is CASSADPTSGNTIYF. The chain uses TRBV19 and TRBJ1-3; the D is unclear. Trimming left V 5 bases short and J 0 bases short, with 11 bases between. Germline V gene data show CDR1 as LNHDA and CDR2 as SQIVND (reference sequence). The length of the CDR3 is 15 residues. The full variable domain, in which reference TRBV19 and TRBJ1-3 provide the parts outside the CDR3, is DGGITQSPKYLFRKEGQNVTLSCEQNLNHDAMYWYRQDPGQGLRLIYYSQIVNDFQKGDIAEGYSVSREKKESFPLTVTSAQKNPTAFYLCASSADPTSGNTIYFGEGSWLTVV.